This TCR beta chain was captured in a study of blood T cell repertoires in COVID-19. Whole-study context: Specimens from acute and convalescent COVID-19 originated in the United States, Italy and Spain.

Original processing notes: Quantification of nucleated cells was approximated via reference gene primer amplification. Clones were sequenced by immunoSEQ multiplex PCR, and TCRdb holds only the in-frame ones, with some missing. D and trimming come from the DNA, and the V and J calls and clone size come from that table. The repertoire holds about 80,000 clones, around four fifths seen once, with approximately 9.1% in the top ten. The CDR3 has 15 residues. From germline, CDR1 is SGHAT and CDR2 FQNNGV. With 5 bases removed from V and 7 bases from J, the gap between germline ends came to 17 bases. This clonotype was obtained from a human donor in a cohort sampled during active COVID-19. The V and J genes are TRBV11-2 and TRBJ1-4, with TRBD1 as a possible D gene (5 bases). The sequencing input was peripheral blood. CDR3 bases: TGTGCCAGCAGCCACGGGGGGTGGAACAGTGAAAAACTGTTTTTT. Its translation: CASSHGGWNSEKLFF.